A few counts support the clone carrying this T cell receptor beta chain. Its cognate antigen is unknown. This record comes from a study of T-cell memory formation after mild COVID-19. Overall study results and limits: Clones shrinking from day 15 to 85 showed even CD4/CD8 mixes; later expanders tilted CD4+. The main location of contracting CD4+ clones was CM and EM, and that of contracting CD8+ clones was EMRA.

Constant-segment primers served in 5'RACE that generated TCR alpha and TCR beta cDNA libraries bearing sample barcodes and UMIs. TCRdb re-analysed the 5' RACE reads in MiXCR, keeping a single row per CDR3 protein. The sample holds roughly 550,000 distinct CDR3 sequences; over 20% are singletons and the top ten take approximately 12%. CDR1 is KGHSH, CDR2 LQKENI, per germline. The J segment lost 1 base and the V segment lost 1 base, leaving 3 bases of the junction unmatched. The CDR3 runs 15 residues. The chain carries TRBV18 and TRBJ1-2; TRBD1 agrees at 7 bases. The sample was PBMCs or a T cell subset sorted from them (not recorded which). The TCR comes from an adult woman who had mild COVID-19 (a few samples of this study predate the infection). Cell type and time point are not known. CDR3 sequence reads: CASSPLDRVNYGYTF. In nucleotides, the CDR3 is TGTGCCAGCTCACCACTCGACAGGGTTAACTATGGCTACACCTTC.